These 12 T cell receptor beta chains share one sample of origin, sequenced in a study of blood T cell repertoires in COVID-19. Measured with immunoSEQ multiplex PCR; TCRdb has only the in-frame clones, and not every one. In the table there are about 160,000 clones, about 81% of which are singletons. The specimen sequenced was peripheral blood. The receptors stem from an elderly woman with acute or convalescent COVID-19.

The V gene is TRBV5-5, the J gene TRBJ2-1; 7 positions match TRBD2. Germline CDR1 SGHKS, CDR2 YYEKEE (reference sequence). J was trimmed by 15 bases and V by 4 bases; bases with no gene match: 13. The CDR3 is 13 residues long. Here the CDR3 reads CASSPPNGLVVFF. The CDR3 region has the DNA TGTGCCAGCAGCCCACCGAACGGACTAGTGGTGTTCTTC.

The CDR3 region is CASSQGQGPTEAFF. DNA of the CDR3: TGTGCCAGCAGCCAAGGTCAGGGGCCAACTGAAGCTTTCTTT. This sequence joins TRBV3-1 (or the pseudogene TRBV3-2) and TRBJ1-1, with D possibly TRBD1 on 6 matching bases. V lost 1 base, J lost 5 bases, and 11 bases lay in between. The CDR3 spans 14 residues. CDR1 is LGHDT, CDR2 YNNKEL, per germline (reference sequence).

V gene TRBV19 combines with J gene TRBJ2-7, with TRBD2 matching 11 bases. The CDR3 runs 14 residues. Germline CDR1 and CDR2: LNHDA and SQIVND (reference sequence). V trimming: 4 bases; J trimming: 4 bases; junction bases outside the gene matches: 3. DNA for the CDR3: TGTGCCAGTAGTACTAGCGGGGGGACGTACGAGCAGTACTTC. It codes for CASSTSGGTYEQYF.

This sequence joins TRBV19 and TRBJ2-1; 7 bases align to TRBD1. After removal of 4 bases from V and 5 bases from J, the junction contained 8 bases not matched to a gene. Germline lookup yields CDR1 LNHDA and CDR2 SQIVND (reference sequence). There are 15 residues in the CDR3. CDR3 in amino acids: CASSNLPTGNNEQFF. The CDR3 region has the DNA TGTGCCAGTAGTAACCTTCCGACAGGGAACAATGAGCAGTTCTTC.

This chain uses TRBV28 with TRBJ2-7; 7 positions match TRBD2. The CDR3 has 12 amino acids. Trimming removed 7 bases from V and 5 bases from J; junction bases left unmatched: 5. The germline gives CDR1 MDHEN, CDR2 SYDVKM. CDR3 nucleotides: TGTGCCAGCACCACAGCGGGGAACGAGCAGTACTTC. Translated: CASTTAGNEQYF.

The V call is TRBV30, the J call TRBJ1-2, with a possible D match to TRBD1 (5 bases). CDR3 length equals 17 residues. Germline CDR1 reads GTSNPN; CDR2 reads SVGIG (reference sequence). V lost 0 bases and J 0 bases, leaving 17 bases between the germline ends. CDR3 amino acids: CAWSVWAQGGSNYGYTF. The CDR3 region has the DNA TGTGCCTGGAGTGTTTGGGCGCAGGGTGGTTCTAACTATGGCTACACCTTC.

The rearrangement joins TRBV6-5 to TRBJ2-2, with TRBD1 identical over 7 bases. Germline CDR1 reads MNHEY; CDR2 reads SVGAGI. Unmatched junction bases numbered 1, after V lost 6 bases and J lost 0 bases. This CDR3 contains 14 residues. CDR3: CASRTGSNTGELFF. The CDR3 DNA is TGTGCCAGCAGGACAGGGTCGAACACCGGGGAGCTGTTTTTT.

The CDR3 is CASRTDTSGNTIYF. The CDR3 DNA reads as TGTGCCAGCAGAACGGACACCTCTGGAAACACCATATATTTT. The chain is built from TRBV2 and TRBJ1-3; D possibly corresponds to TRBD1 (5 bases). The CDR3 runs to 14 residues. The germline CDR1 and CDR2 sequences are SNHLY and FYNNEI. Trimming took 6 bases from V and 0 from J, leaving 9 bases between them.

The chain is built from TRBV13 and TRBJ1-3, with 7 positions matching TRBD1. This CDR3 spans 14 amino acids. In germline, CDR1 is PRHDT, CDR2 FYEKMQ (reference sequence). V trimming: 5 bases; J trimming: 9 bases; junction bases outside the gene matches: 10. The CDR3 DNA is TGTGCCAGCAGCCCACCCGGGACAGTGGGCACCATATATTTT. Translating it yields CASSPPGTVGTIYF.

CDR3 protein: CASSQEPGSGNTIYF. CDR3 bases: TGTGCCAGCAGCCAAGAGCCGGGGAGTGGAAACACCATATATTTT. The chain combines TRBV3-1 (or the pseudogene TRBV3-2) with TRBJ1-3; D uncertain. Germline assignment: CDR1 LGHDT and CDR2 YNNKEL (reference sequence). V was clipped by 0 bases and J by 3 bases, with 9 bases between them. The CDR3 has 15 amino acids.

The gene calls are TRBV18 and TRBJ2-1; D gene ambiguous. The germline V and J ends were trimmed by 3 bases and 7 bases, with 16 bases remaining between them. The CDR3 contains 15 residues. From germline, CDR1 is KGHSH and CDR2 LQKENI. CDR3 residues: CASSPRVPSRNEQFF. The CDR3 nucleotides read TGTGCCAGCTCACCTCGGGTCCCCTCCCGGAATGAGCAGTTCTTC.

On this clone itself: A junction boundary mismatches the germline segment, possibly from a read error. DNA for the CDR3: TGTGCTAGCAGCTTAGGGGCTAGCGGGGGGGCCAAAAACATTCAGTACTTC. Translated: CASSLGASGGAKNIQYF. The rearrangement links TRBV7-7 to TRBJ2-4; TRBD2 matches 11 bases. There are 17 residues in the CDR3. Germline loops: CDR1 SSHAT, CDR2 FNYEAQ (reference sequence).